What follows describes a single T cell receptor (beta chain). This CDR3 spans 15 amino acids. From germline, CDR1 is LGHNT and CDR2 FRNRAP. Trimming took 5 bases from V and 0 from J; bases not matched to a gene: 3. This sample is drawn from a study of T cell responses to AZD1222 COVID-19 vaccine. The table came from immunoSEQ multiplex PCR; TCRdb's copy has only in-frame clones and leaves some out. This sample yields some 130,000 clones, of which 70% to 90% are seen a single time; around 7.9% belongs to the top ten. V usage is TRBV12-5 and J usage is TRBJ2-5, with 10 bases identical to TRBD2. The source of this sequence is an adult who received the MenACWY meningococcal vaccine as a control. This sample comprised peripheral blood, obtained 28 days after the second dose of the MenACWY control vaccine. The DNA for the CDR3 is TGTGCTAGTGGTCGGACTAGCGGAGACCAAGAGACCCAGTACTTC. Translated, it gives CASGRTSGDQETQYF.